Shown below are 32 T cell receptor beta chains from a single sample sequenced in a study of T cell repertoires in cytomegalovirus infection. TCRdb independently ran MiXCR on the reads; one entry per CDR3 protein. The table includes around 490,000 distinct CDR3 sequences, about a quarter detected once. The sample comprised PBMCs. These TCRs come from a human donor in good health (CMV status not recorded). Some clones in this sample may be carry-over from other donors' samples.

This clonotype occurred a few times. This chain links TRBV12-3 or TRBV12-4 with TRBJ2-2; 11 bases match TRBD2. The V and J ends lost 3 bases and 6 bases, in that order; junction bases with no gene match: 15. The CDR3 is 19 amino acids. The CDR3 bases are TGTGCCAGCAGTTTGGCTTACGCCGGGACTAGCGGATTTCCCGGGGAGCTGTTTTTT. Translating gives CASSLAYAGTSGFPGELFF.

The J gene is TRBJ2-7, the V gene TRBV19; D remains unclear. The V end was cut by 2 bases, the J end by 4 bases, with 12 bases between. The CDR3 contains 14 residues. Germline assignment: CDR1 LNHDA and CDR2 SQIVND (reference sequence). CDR3 bases: TGTGCCAGTAGTATATCTTACGGGCGGTACGAGCAGTACGTC. This translates into CASSISYGRYEQYV.

This clonotype has a handful of counts. The V and J genes are TRBV6-5 and TRBJ2-2; 13 bases align to TRBD2. The CDR3 is 17 residues long. CDR1 is MNHEY and CDR2 is SVGAGI in the germline V gene. The V segment lost 5 bases and the J segment 4 bases; nucleotides outside the gene matches: 7. CDR3 protein: CASSHAGLAGATGELFF. Written as DNA, the CDR3 is TGTGCCAGCAGTCACGCAGGACTAGCGGGGGCCACCGGGGAGCTGTTTTTT.

The sample holds many counts of this clonotype. This chain uses TRBV7-2 with TRBJ2-5; D is possibly TRBD1 (5 bases). Germline V gene data show CDR1 as SGHTA and CDR2 as FQGNSA. V shed 0 bases and J shed 4 bases, with 12 bases lying between them. There are 15 residues in the CDR3. The CDR3 region has the DNA TGTGCCAGCAGCTTAGCAGGGGCAGCCAGAGAGACCCAGTACTTC. It codes for CASSLAGAARETQYF.

This clonotype showed up just a few times. This chain connects TRBV4-2 to TRBJ1-6; TRBD1 matches at 11 bases. This CDR3 is built from 21 residues. Trimming removed 4 bases from V and 6 bases from J; junction bases left unmatched: 20. The germline V gene encodes CDR1 LGHNA and CDR2 YNFKEQ. CDR3 bases: TGTGCCAGCAGCCGACTGACACTAAAGGACAGGGGGCAAATTCTTAATTCACCCCTCCACTTT. It is translated as CASSRLTLKDRGQILNSPLHF.

This clonotype was observed a handful of times. This chain links TRBV7-8 with TRBJ1-1; D might be TRBD1 (5 bases). This CDR3 has 17 amino acids. V lost 1 base and J lost 0, with 15 bases in between. Germline CDR1 reads SGHVS; CDR2 reads FQNEAQ. The CDR3 reads CASSLVAGPFMNTEAFF. In DNA form, the CDR3 reads TGTGCCAGCAGCTTAGTCGCAGGGCCCTTTATGAACACTGAAGCTTTCTTT.

The J gene is TRBJ2-3, the V gene TRBV9, with D uncertain. This CDR3 has 18 amino acids. Germline CDR1 and CDR2: SGDLS and YYNGEE. The V gene lost 0 bases and the J gene lost 1 base, with 18 bases spanning the gap. CDR3 nucleotide sequence: TGTGCCAGCAGCGTAGCTTTAAGGTCGTTACCGGGCACAGATACGCAGTATTTT. This codes for CASSVALRSLPGTDTQYF.

In this sample, this clonotype turned up many times. The J gene is TRBJ2-2, the V gene TRBV28; no clear D. Trimming took 7 bases from V and 7 from J, leaving 19 bases between them. Germline CDR1 is MDHEN and CDR2 is SYDVKM. This CDR3 is 15 amino acids long. The CDR3 spells CASKVARTWGGELFF. CDR3 sequence (DNA): TGTGCCAGCAAGGTAGCCCGCACTTGGGGCGGGGAGCTGTTTTTT.

The table lists this clonotype with many counts. The chain is built from TRBV7-8 and TRBJ2-7, with a weak D call TRBD2 (5 bases). The ends were cut back, 4 bases at V and 3 bases at J, with 13 bases in the middle. CDR1 SGHVS and CDR2 FQNEAQ come from the germline V gene. This CDR3 region has 14 residues. The CDR3 DNA is TGTGCCAGCAGCTGGGCGATCGGGGTCTACGAGCAGTACTTC. This sequence encodes CASSWAIGVYEQYF.

This clonotype was observed a handful of times. The chain links TRBV20-1 to TRBJ2-7, with D perhaps matching TRBD2 (6 bases). The V gene's germline CDR1 is DFQATT and CDR2 SNEGSKA (reference sequence). The CDR3 is 13 residues long. V lost 3 bases to trimming and J lost 5 bases, with 14 bases between them. CDR3 DNA: TGCAGTGCTAGTGGGGGGAGTCCCCACGAGCAGTACTTC. Protein: CSASGGSPHEQYF.

This clonotype was picked up many times. V and J are TRBV7-2 and TRBJ1-2; 9 bases agree with TRBD1. V was clipped by 0 bases and J by 7 bases; unmatched bases: 3. Germline CDR1 is SGHTA and CDR2 is FQGNSA. The CDR3 length is 14 residues. CDR3 sequence: CASSLADRGRGYTF. DNA of the CDR3: TGTGCCAGCAGCTTAGCGGACAGGGGACGTGGCTACACCTTC.

This clonotype was found a few times. V is TRBV12-3 or TRBV12-4 and J is TRBJ1-1; 7 bases map to TRBD1. CDR3 size: 14 residues. V lost 4 bases to trimming and J lost 7 bases; unmatched junction nucleotides: 9. This CDR3 is CASSSPGTVIEAFF. The CDR3 nucleotides are TGTGCCAGCAGTTCCCCAGGGACAGTCATTGAAGCTTTCTTT.

This clonotype was seen many times. This chain joins TRBV7-2 and TRBJ2-7; the match to TRBD2 covers 9 bases. J was trimmed by 2 bases and V by 1 base; bases with no gene match: 6. Germline V gene sequence: CDR1 SGHTA, CDR2 FQGNSA. The CDR3 length is 16 residues. The CDR3 DNA sequence: TGTGCCAGCAGCTTAGGGCCAGCGGGAGGAGCCTACGAGCAGTACTTC. Translation: CASSLGPAGGAYEQYF.

This clonotype has more than one count but fewer than ten. This sequence joins TRBV24-1 and TRBJ2-2; tentative D call: TRBD1 (6 bases). The germline gives CDR1 KGHDR, CDR2 SFDVKD. The V and J ends lost 9 bases and 0 bases respectively, with 16 bases between them. CDR3 length: 16 amino acids. This CDR3 is CATGDTRFANTGELFF. The CDR3 DNA reads TGTGCCACCGGGGACACTAGGTTCGCGAACACCGGGGAGCTGTTTTTT.

This clonotype has just a few counts. V is TRBV3-1 and J is TRBJ1-2; D gene ambiguous. The CDR3 sequence is 15 residues long. Between the trimmed V and J ends, which lost 1 base and 6 bases, there was a span of 15 bases. Germline loops: CDR1 LGHDT, CDR2 YNNKEL (reference sequence). The DNA for the CDR3 is TGTGCCAGCAGCCAAGGGCCAGGACCAGGTCATGGCTACACCTTC. This translates into CASSQGPGPGHGYTF.

J is TRBJ1-5 and V is TRBV7-9; tentatively, D is TRBD1 (5 bases). The CDR3 totals 13 residues. The germline V gene has CDR1 SEHNR and CDR2 FQNEAQ (reference sequence). V was trimmed by 8 bases and J by 11 bases, leaving 19 bases between them. DNA for the CDR3: TGTGCCAGCGGTAAGGGAGGGGCCCCAGCCCAGCATTTT. Its protein is CASGKGGAPAQHF.

The chain has TRBV11-3 and TRBJ2-1, with D possibly being TRBD2 (5 bases). V lost 3 bases, J lost 2 bases, and 14 bases lay in between. CDR3 size: 16 residues. Looked up from germline, CDR1 is SGHNT and CDR2 is YENEEA. CDR3 sequence: CASSFWASGAYNEQFF. The CDR3 DNA reads as TGTGCCAGCAGCTTTTGGGCCAGCGGAGCCTACAATGAGCAGTTCTTC.

This clonotype turned up a few times. The chain couples TRBV7-9 to TRBJ2-3, with 10 positions matching TRBD2. Germline assignment: CDR1 SEHNR and CDR2 FQNEAQ (reference sequence). The CDR3 has 14 residues. After removal of 8 bases from V and 4 bases from J, the junction contained 6 bases not matched to a gene. The CDR3 spells CASAGTSVPDTQYF. As DNA, the CDR3 is TGTGCCAGCGCCGGGACTAGCGTACCAGATACGCAGTATTTT. The full variable domain, its missing parts supplied by reference TRBV7-9 and TRBJ2-3, is DTGVSQNPRHKITKRGQNVTFRCDPISEHNRLYWYRQTLGQGPEFLTYFQNEAQLEKSRLLSDRFSAERPKGSFSTLEIQRTEQGDSAMYLCASAGTSVPDTQYFGPGTRLTVL.

This clonotype was recorded a few times. The chain couples TRBV6-2 or TRBV6-3 to TRBJ2-1; maybe TRBD1 (8 bases). The CDR3 length is 17 residues. In germline, CDR1 is MNHEY, CDR2 SVGEGT. Deletions cut 6 bases from V and 3 bases from J, with 21 bases between. The CDR3 here is CASSRQGRGVLYNEQFF. DNA for the CDR3: TGTGCCAGCAGCCGACAGGGGAGGGGAGTCCTCTACAATGAGCAGTTCTTC.

This clonotype was seen many times. The chain uses TRBV7-8 and TRBJ2-1; TRBD2 is a possible D gene (6 bases). The CDR3 consists of 17 residues. Trimming cost V 2 bases and J 4 bases, with 18 bases left between them. Germline V gives CDR1 SGHVS, CDR2 FQNEAQ. CDR3 bases: TGTGCCAGCAGCTTACCCCCGGGGGTAGCGGAGTACAATGAGCAGTTCTTC. This translates into CASSLPPGVAEYNEQFF.

This clonotype was counted only a few times. The rearrangement links TRBV20-1 to TRBJ2-2; D not resolved. This CDR3 is 13 amino acids long. The germline V gene has CDR1 DFQATT and CDR2 SNEGSKA (reference sequence). The ends were cut back, 7 bases at V and 2 bases at J, with 11 bases in the middle. The CDR3 nucleotides read TGCAGTGTCGGTGGGATTAACACCGGGGAGCTGTTTTTT. Amino acids: CSVGGINTGELFF.

The gene calls are TRBV19 and TRBJ1-1; 9 nucleotides align to TRBD1. Germline CDR1 reads LNHDA; CDR2 reads SQIVND (reference sequence). Trimming removed 4 bases from V and 6 bases from J; junction bases left unmatched: 6. The CDR3 extends over 14 amino acids. This CDR3 is CASSTRQGVAEAFF. The CDR3 DNA reads as TGTGCCAGTAGTACCCGACAGGGGGTTGCTGAAGCTTTCTTT.

The J gene is TRBJ2-1, the V gene TRBV2; unclear D gene. V was pared by 7 bases and J by 1 base, with 8 bases between. Per germline, CDR1 SNHLY and CDR2 FYNNEI. The CDR3 has 13 amino acids. CDR3 DNA: TGTGCCAGCAAAGGGTTTTCCTACAATGAGCAGTTCTTC. This codes for CASKGFSYNEQFF.

The sample holds a few counts of this clonotype. This sequence joins TRBV11-3 and TRBJ2-2; tentatively, D is TRBD1 or TRBD2 (6 bases each). CDR1 and CDR2 from the germline V gene are SGHNT and YENEEA. The CDR3 sequence is 14 residues long. V dropped 1 base and J dropped 6 bases, with 9 bases sitting between them. CDR3 region: CASSLVRGPGELFF. Here the CDR3 DNA reads TGTGCCAGCAGCTTAGTTCGGGGGCCCGGGGAGCTGTTTTTT.

The rearrangement uses TRBV27 and TRBJ2-7; D ambiguous. There are 12 residues in the CDR3. V dropped 5 bases and J dropped 3 bases, with 8 bases sitting between them. Germline lookup yields CDR1 MNHEY and CDR2 SMNVEV (reference sequence). CDR3 coding DNA: TGTGCCAGCAGTCGCCCCGGCTACGAGCAGTACTTC. This gives the protein CASSRPGYEQYF.

On this clonotype: A much larger clone sits a single nucleotide away, making a read error possible. V gene TRBV11-2 combines with J gene TRBJ1-2; 7 nucleotides align to TRBD1. From germline, CDR1 is SGHAT and CDR2 FQNNGV. The CDR3 has 14 amino acids. Germline trimming cut 4 bases from V and 0 bases from J; bases unmatched to any gene: 2. The CDR3 bases are TGTGCCAGCAGCTCGACAGGGTCTAACTATGGCTACACCTTC. Translating gives CASSSTGSNYGYTF.

This chain uses TRBV29-1 with TRBJ2-7, with 10 bases lining up with TRBD1. Germline CDR1 reads SQVTM; CDR2 reads ANQGSEA. The CDR3 loop spans 13 amino acids. The J segment lost 3 bases and the V segment lost 4 bases, leaving 3 bases of the junction unmatched. For the CDR3, the DNA is TGCAGCGTTGGCAGGACAGGGGGCTACGAGCAGTACTTC. Translation: CSVGRTGGYEQYF.

This clonotype was found a few times. The chain has TRBV28 and TRBJ1-5; D is unclear. CDR3 length: 12 amino acids. V was pared by 4 bases and J by 3 bases, with 4 bases between. Looked up from germline, CDR1 is MDHEN and CDR2 is SYDVKM. The CDR3 sequence: CASSSNNQPQHF. The CDR3 DNA follows: TGTGCCAGCAGTTCGAACAATCAGCCCCAGCATTTT.

V and J are TRBV7-2 and TRBJ1-5; D is possibly TRBD1 (5 bases). V was pared by 1 base and J by 3 bases, with 13 bases between. CDR1 SGHTA and CDR2 FQGNSA come from the germline V gene. The CDR3 spans 16 residues. The CDR3 loop is CASSLGRTGLNQPQHF. The CDR3 DNA is TGTGCCAGCAGCTTAGGAAGAACAGGTCTCAATCAGCCCCAGCATTTT.

The J gene is TRBJ2-2, the V gene TRBV3-1, with 12 bases fitting TRBD2. The CDR3 loop spans 15 amino acids. The germline V gene has CDR1 LGHDT and CDR2 YNNKEL (reference sequence). With 5 bases clipped from V and 9 bases from J, the junction kept 7 bases outside the gene matches. CDR3 amino acids: CASSSSGRAHRELFF. In DNA, the CDR3 is TGTGCCAGCAGCTCTAGCGGGAGGGCCCACCGGGAGCTGTTTTTT.

This clonotype was seen a few times. J is TRBJ1-1 and V is TRBV5-5; D ambiguous. Trimming removed 4 bases from V and 6 bases from J, with 13 bases in between. The CDR3 has 13 residues. Germline V gives CDR1 SGHKS, CDR2 YYEKEE (reference sequence). The CDR3 DNA follows: TGTGCCAGCAGCGTGGTTTTTAGCCCTGAAGCTTTCTTT. This gives the protein CASSVVFSPEAFF. The complete variable domain, with remaining parts taken from reference TRBV5-5 and TRBJ1-1, reads DAGVTQSPTHLIKTRGQQVTLRCSPISGHKSVSWYQQVLGQGPQFIFQYYEKEERGRGNFPDRFSARQFPNYSSELNVNALLLGDSALYLCASSVVFSPEAFFGQGTRLTVV.

This clonotype was recorded many times. The chain uses TRBV7-6 and TRBJ2-7; maybe TRBD1 (5 bases). The V gene's germline CDR1 is SGHVS and CDR2 FNYEAQ. Deletions cut 3 bases from V and 3 bases from J, with 12 bases between. CDR3 length: 14 amino acids. The CDR3 region is CASSLAAGHYEQYV. The CDR3 DNA sequence: TGTGCCAGCAGCTTGGCGGCAGGACACTACGAGCAGTACGTC.